The source of this T cell receptor beta chain is a study of blood T cell repertoires in COVID-19. Overall study: Samples taken during acute and convalescent COVID-19 were collected in the United States, Italy and Spain. PBMCs, B-cell-depleted T cells, or T cells were the source of the cDNA or gDNA that made up the material.

Original processing notes: Scientists estimated how many nucleated cells there were by amplifying reference gene primers. Method: immunoSEQ multiplex PCR; TCRdb's copy keeps in-frame clones and lacks some. D and trimming come from the DNA, and the V and J calls and clone size come from that table. Here the sample spans tens of thousands of clones, around 93% being singletons. V lost 0 bases to trimming and J lost 7 bases, with 24 bases between them. Germline V gives CDR1 SQVTM, CDR2 ANQGSEA. CDR3 length: 18 residues. The gene calls are TRBV29-1 and TRBJ1-4; tentative D call: TRBD1 (6 bases). The sample consisted of peripheral blood. The TCR sequence derives from a man between 65 and 85 years old with active COVID-19. CDR3 protein: CSVEERDKWLGRGEKLFF. The CDR3 region has the DNA TGCAGCGTTGAAGAGCGGGACAAGTGGCTAGGGAGGGGTGAAAAACTGTTTTTT.